Included here is one T cell receptor (beta chain) sequence, with context. The data stem from a study of blood T cell repertoires in COVID-19. The CDR3 totals 15 residues. The V gene's germline CDR1 is KGHSH and CDR2 LQKENI. Losses at the gene ends were 2 bases for V and 5 bases for J; bases not matched to a gene: 8. Method: immunoSEQ multiplex PCR; TCRdb's copy keeps in-frame clones and lacks some. The sample has about 260,000 clones, 86% seen once. The sequenced sample was PBMCs or T cells enriched from blood (not recorded which). This rearrangement joins TRBV18 to TRBJ1-1, with 7 bases matching TRBD1. This TCR was sampled from a woman between 50 and 59 years old who had recovered from COVID-19. CDR3 coding DNA: TGTGCCAGCTCACCAGGGCCAGGGGGAAGGACTGAAGCTTTCTTT. Encoded protein: CASSPGPGGRTEAFF.